The 3 T cell receptor beta chains below all came from one sample that was sequenced in a study of identical twins. TCRdb passed the 5' RACE reads through MiXCR, listing each CDR3 protein once. The sample yields some 500,000 distinct CDR3 sequences, 20% to 25% seen once. This sample also belongs to another study, concerning T cells expressing NK-cell markers.

The sample taken for sequencing was CD4+ T cells sorted from blood. The origin of the receptors is a woman aged 18-29 years in good health.

The chain uses TRBV20-1 and TRBJ1-1; unclear D gene. CDR1 is DFQATT and CDR2 is SNEGSKA in the germline V gene (reference sequence). The CDR3 runs to 11 residues. V was cut by 0 bases and J by 8 bases, with 7 bases left in between. CDR3 DNA sequence: TGCAGTGCTAGAGATGACGTGGAAGCTTTCTTT. Its translation: CSARDDVEAFF.

This clonotype was observed a few times. The J gene is TRBJ1-4, the V gene TRBV25-1; D ambiguous. V lost 1 base, J lost 6 bases, and 12 bases lay in between. The length of the CDR3 is 15 residues. In germline, CDR1 is MGHDK, CDR2 SYGVNS. Here the CDR3 reads CASSESGAGHEKLFF. CDR3 sequence (DNA): TGTGCCAGCAGTGAATCCGGCGCGGGTCATGAAAAACTGTTTTTT.

This chain uses TRBV6-2 or TRBV6-3 with TRBJ2-5; TRBD1 matches 7 bases. The trim removed 6 bases at V and 5 bases at J, leaving 12 bases unmatched. Germline V gene lookup returns CDR1 MNHEY and CDR2 SVGEGT. This CDR3 has 15 amino acids. The CDR3 spells CASSSGTVNWETQYF. For the CDR3, the DNA is TGTGCCAGCAGCTCCGGGACAGTGAATTGGGAGACCCAGTACTTC.